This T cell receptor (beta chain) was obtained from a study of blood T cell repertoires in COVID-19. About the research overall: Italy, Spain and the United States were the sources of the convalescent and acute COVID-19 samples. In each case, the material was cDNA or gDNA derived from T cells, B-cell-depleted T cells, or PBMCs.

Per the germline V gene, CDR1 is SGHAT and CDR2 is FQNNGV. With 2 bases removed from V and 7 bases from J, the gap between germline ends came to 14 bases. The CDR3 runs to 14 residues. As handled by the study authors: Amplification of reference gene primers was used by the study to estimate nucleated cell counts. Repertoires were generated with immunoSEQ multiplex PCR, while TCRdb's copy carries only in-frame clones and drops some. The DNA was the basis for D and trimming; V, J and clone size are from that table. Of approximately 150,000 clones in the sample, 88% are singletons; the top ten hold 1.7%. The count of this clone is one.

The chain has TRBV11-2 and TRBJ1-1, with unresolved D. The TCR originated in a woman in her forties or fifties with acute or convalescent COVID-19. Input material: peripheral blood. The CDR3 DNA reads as TGTGCCAGCAGCTTACAGGTCGTGGGAGTTGAAGCTTTCTTT. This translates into CASSLQVVGVEAFF.